This TCR beta chain was identified in a study of blood T cell repertoires in COVID-19. Study background: Samples taken during acute and convalescent COVID-19 were collected in the United States, Italy and Spain. From T cells, B-cell-depleted T cells, or PBMCs came the material, which was cDNA or gDNA.

V was pared by 1 base and J by 4 bases, with 13 bases between. Germline CDR1 is GTSNPN and CDR2 is SVGIG (reference sequence). The CDR3 covers 14 residues. Original processing notes: Amplification from reference gene primers served as the basis for estimated nucleated cell counts. Repertoires were generated with immunoSEQ multiplex PCR, while TCRdb's copy carries only in-frame clones and drops some. The V and J calls and clone size are taken from that table; D and trimming were inferred from the DNA. The sample lists about 200,000 clones; approximately 84% were seen once. The rearrangement uses TRBV30 and TRBJ1-1; D is unclear. The specimen sequenced was peripheral blood. This sequence originates from a woman aged 80 or over with acute or convalescent COVID-19. CDR3 sequence reads: CAWSGPGSSTEAFF. CDR3 coding DNA: TGTGCCTGGAGTGGGCCGGGGTCGAGCACTGAAGCTTTCTTT.